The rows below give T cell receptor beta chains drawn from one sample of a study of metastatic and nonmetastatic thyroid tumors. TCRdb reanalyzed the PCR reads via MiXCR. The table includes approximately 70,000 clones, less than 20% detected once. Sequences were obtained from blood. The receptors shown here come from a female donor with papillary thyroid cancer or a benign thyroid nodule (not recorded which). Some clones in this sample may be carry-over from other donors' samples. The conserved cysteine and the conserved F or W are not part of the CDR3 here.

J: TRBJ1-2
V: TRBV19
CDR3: ASSGTGGPYGYT

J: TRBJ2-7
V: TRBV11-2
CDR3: ASSPRTASYEQY

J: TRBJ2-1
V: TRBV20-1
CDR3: SADGANNEQF

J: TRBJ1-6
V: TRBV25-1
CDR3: ASSEGGDASPLH

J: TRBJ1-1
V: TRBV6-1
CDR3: ASSVGDRGGTEAF

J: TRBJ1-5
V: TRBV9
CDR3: ASSDRYFNQPQH

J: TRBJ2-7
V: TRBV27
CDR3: ASGDSETYEQY

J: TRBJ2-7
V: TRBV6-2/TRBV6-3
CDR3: ASSYMPTGSGSTYEQY

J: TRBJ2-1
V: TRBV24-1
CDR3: ATSDSRTYNEQF

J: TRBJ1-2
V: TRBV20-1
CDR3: SASGQGASYGYT

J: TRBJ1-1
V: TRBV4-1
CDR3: ASSQDRQGKGTEAF

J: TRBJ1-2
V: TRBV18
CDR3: ASSPQQGGDGYT

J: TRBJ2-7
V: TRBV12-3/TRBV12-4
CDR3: ASSLAVAGGEQY

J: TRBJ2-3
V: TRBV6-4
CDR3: ASSGTDTDTQY

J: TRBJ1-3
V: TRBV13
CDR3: ASSFGGSGNTIY

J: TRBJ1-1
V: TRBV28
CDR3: ASSLGGLGTEAF

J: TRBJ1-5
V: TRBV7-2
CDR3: TSSGEFSVGVPQH

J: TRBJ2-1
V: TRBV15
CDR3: ATSRDHPAGSSYNEQS

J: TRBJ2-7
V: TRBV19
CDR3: ASSIGTGYVYEQY

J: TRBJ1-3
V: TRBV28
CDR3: ASSRGQGSNTIY

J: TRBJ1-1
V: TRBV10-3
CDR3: AISDLGQGGTEAF

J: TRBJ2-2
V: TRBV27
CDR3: ASSDLQGANTGELF

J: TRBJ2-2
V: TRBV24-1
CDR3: ATSEPRDTGELF

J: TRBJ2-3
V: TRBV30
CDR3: AWSQGTDTQY

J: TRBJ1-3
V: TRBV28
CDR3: ATRGDGNTIY

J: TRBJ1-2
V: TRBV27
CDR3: ASSLLGVHGYT

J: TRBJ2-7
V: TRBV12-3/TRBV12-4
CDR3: ASSDPSYEQY

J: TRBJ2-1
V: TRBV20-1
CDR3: SARDTTGLGSEQF

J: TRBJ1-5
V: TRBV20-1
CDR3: SARDQAGANQPQH

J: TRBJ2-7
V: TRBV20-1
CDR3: SAKGTGQGVYEQY

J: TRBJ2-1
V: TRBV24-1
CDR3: ATSDRVTMRDEQF

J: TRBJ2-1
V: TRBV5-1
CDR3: ASSIQNSYNEQF

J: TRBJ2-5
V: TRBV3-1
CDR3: ASCRGRETQY

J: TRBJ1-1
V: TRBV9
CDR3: ASSVAGGAEAF

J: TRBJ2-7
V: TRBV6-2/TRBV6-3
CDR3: ASSWELYSYEQY

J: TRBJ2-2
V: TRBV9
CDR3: ANRVGEFGELF

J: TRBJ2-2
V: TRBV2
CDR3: AARLSGGTGELF

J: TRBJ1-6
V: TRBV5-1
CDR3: ASSLGGKTGSPLH

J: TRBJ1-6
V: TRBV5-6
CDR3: ASSWGQGGNSPLH

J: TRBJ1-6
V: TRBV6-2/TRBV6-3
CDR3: ASSYTENSPLH

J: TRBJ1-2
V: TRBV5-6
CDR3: ASSLYGDSTNYGYT

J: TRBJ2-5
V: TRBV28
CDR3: ASSPPGNQETQY

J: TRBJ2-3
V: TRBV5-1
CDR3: ASSLTTGSTDTQY

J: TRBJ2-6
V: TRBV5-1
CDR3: ASSLDGVPGANVLT

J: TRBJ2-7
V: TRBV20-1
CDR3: SAGTNSYEQY

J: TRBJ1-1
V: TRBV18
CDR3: ASSPRLRSGGVNTEAF

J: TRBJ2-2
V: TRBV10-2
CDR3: ASSDLAGGGGELF

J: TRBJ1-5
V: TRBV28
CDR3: ASRKGSGNQPQH

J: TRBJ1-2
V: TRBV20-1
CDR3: SARDRTGAYDYGYT

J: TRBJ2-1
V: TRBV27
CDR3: ASSFLSVGGRGYNEQF

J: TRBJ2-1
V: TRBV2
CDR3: ASALYNEQF

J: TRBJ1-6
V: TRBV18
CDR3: ASSRKEVNSPLH

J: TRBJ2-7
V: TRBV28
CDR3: ASSLWGLAGGPEQY

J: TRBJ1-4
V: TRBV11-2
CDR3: ASSLTSGTNEKLF

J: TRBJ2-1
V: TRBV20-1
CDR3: SASHPNEREGVVHEQF

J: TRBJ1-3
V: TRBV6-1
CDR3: ASSTGQGPGNTIY

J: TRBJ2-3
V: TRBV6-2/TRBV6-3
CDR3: ASSYPGRSTDTQY